The present T cell receptor beta chain was sequenced within a study of T cell repertoires in cytomegalovirus infection. At the level of the study: Public TCR beta signature analysis indicated the presence of both CMV infection and matching HLA type.

Points from the study as a whole: The study found HLA-C-restricted CMV-specific TCR beta clonotypes dominating the ex vivo response.

TCRdb called the reads again in MiXCR, with one record for every CDR3 protein. The sample has 250,000 to 300,000 distinct CDR3 sequences, 22% seen once. Comment on this clonotype: The target antigen is unknown.

The starting material was cultured PBMCs, obtained from culture after CMV antigen stimulation. The TCR originated in a human donor in good health (CMV status not recorded). Some clones in this sample may be carry-over from other donors' samples.

The CDR3 sequence is CASRYQGADGYTF. The CDR3 DNA sequence: TGTGCCAGCAGGTATCAGGGTGCCGATGGCTACACCTTC. The V and J genes are TRBV6-2 or TRBV6-3 and TRBJ1-2; D is perhaps TRBD1 (5 bases). The germline CDR1 and CDR2 sequences are MNHEY and SVGEGT. V lost 6 bases to trimming and J lost 6 bases, with 14 bases between them. This CDR3 is built from 13 residues.